The 16 T cell receptor beta chains in this list originate from one sample, sequenced in a study of blood T cells in healthy people across ages. The authors ran a second PCR of roughly 6 to 11 cycles using a sample-barcoded 5' primer and a J-beta primer mix. TCRdb called the 5' RACE reads again in MiXCR, with one record for every CDR3 protein. The sample yields approximately 800,000 distinct CDR3 sequences, around two thirds seen once. Material for sequencing was blood. These receptors all stem from a man younger than 45 in good health.

This rearrangement joins TRBV7-3 to TRBJ2-3; 11 bases align to TRBD1. The CDR3 has 15 amino acids. Per the germline V gene, CDR1 is SGHTA and CDR2 is FQGTGA. The J segment lost 4 bases and the V segment lost 5 bases, leaving 5 bases of the junction unmatched. The CDR3 sequence is CASSPRTGGADTQYF. CDR3 DNA: TGTGCCAGCAGCCCCCGGACAGGGGGCGCAGATACGCAGTATTTT.

The chain employs TRBV20-1 and TRBJ2-1, with D perhaps TRBD1 or TRBD2 (5 bases each). Trimming stripped 5 bases from V and 15 bases from J, with 23 bases between. The length of the CDR3 is 13 residues. Looked up from germline, CDR1 is DFQATT and CDR2 is SNEGSKA (reference sequence). CDR3 nucleotides: TGCAGTGCTGACCCCTACCGGGACCGCAAGCGGTTCTTC. Protein sequence: CSADPYRDRKRFF.

As to this clonotype: One end of the junction varies from germline; a read error may be responsible. Here the CDR3 DNA reads TGTGCCGGCAGTTACCAGGGGAGGTACAATGAGCAGTTCTTC. Amino acid sequence: CAGSYQGRYNEQFF. The rearrangement joins TRBV6-5 to TRBJ2-1; D could derive from TRBD1 or TRBD2 (6 bases each). Per the germline V gene, CDR1 is MNHEY and CDR2 is SVGAGI. The CDR3 has 14 amino acids.

V and J are TRBV7-2 and TRBJ2-1, with 9 bases lining up with TRBD1. V shed 2 bases, J shed 6 bases, and the junction held 14 bases outside the gene matches. CDR3 length equals 18 residues. Germline V gene sequence: CDR1 SGHTA, CDR2 FQGNSA. The CDR3 is CASSLLSPAGQGFNEQFF. In DNA form, the CDR3 reads TGTGCCAGCAGCTTATTAAGCCCCGCGGGACAGGGTTTCAATGAGCAGTTCTTC.

This clonotype was detected a few times. The chain carries TRBV4-1 and TRBJ2-5; 7 bases fit TRBD1. The CDR3 has 14 amino acids. V dropped 4 bases and J dropped 3; count of bases not matched to a gene: 5. Per the germline V gene, CDR1 is MGHRA and CDR2 is YSYEKL. This chain's CDR3 is CASSPGRGKETQYF. CDR3 nucleotides: TGCGCCAGCAGCCCTGGCAGGGGGAAAGAGACCCAGTACTTC.

This rearrangement joins TRBV27 to TRBJ2-1, with D tentatively TRBD2 (7 bases). Germline V gene data show CDR1 as MNHEY and CDR2 as SMNVEV (reference sequence). V was pared by 7 bases and J by 9 bases, with 13 bases between. The CDR3 spans 12 residues. DNA for the CDR3: TGTGCCAGCATGGAGGGGGGGGCTGAGCAGTTCTTC. This translates into CASMEGGAEQFF.

V and J are TRBV7-6 and TRBJ2-5; TRBD2 aligns across 8 bases. J was trimmed by 5 bases and V by 3 bases; bases with no gene match: 5. Germline V CDR1 and CDR2: SGHVS, FNYEAQ. The CDR3 spans 14 residues. CDR3 sequence: CASSLSLAGETQYF. The CDR3 DNA sequence: TGTGCCAGCAGCTTGTCTCTAGCGGGTGAGACCCAGTACTTC.

Comments on this clonotype: One end of the junction fails to match germline, which may point to a read error. The chain couples TRBV29-1 to TRBJ2-1, with D perhaps being TRBD1 or TRBD2 (6 bases each). Looked up from germline, CDR1 is SQVTM and CDR2 is ANQGSEA. CDR3 length: 15 residues. CDR3 in amino acids: CSVEGGSSLGSEQFF. In DNA form, the CDR3 reads TGCAGCGTCGAAGGGGGGTCCAGCTTGGGGAGTGAGCAGTTCTTC.

A few counts support this clonotype. The chain employs TRBV20-1 and TRBJ2-1; D gene unclear. Trimming shortened V by 3 bases and J by 2 bases, and 11 bases separated the two germline ends. Germline V gene lookup returns CDR1 DFQATT and CDR2 SNEGSKA (reference sequence). CDR3 length: 14 residues. In DNA, the CDR3 is TGCAGTGCTAGCCCTGATGTTGCCTACAATGAGCAGTTCTTC. It encodes CSASPDVAYNEQFF.

The chain joins TRBV7-2 to TRBJ1-5, with D hard to call. V lost 0 bases to trimming and J lost 3 bases, with 12 bases between them. Germline loops: CDR1 SGHTA, CDR2 FQGNSA. There are 16 residues in the CDR3. Here the CDR3 reads CASSLAHPQSNQPQHF. In nucleotides, the CDR3 is TGTGCCAGCAGCTTAGCCCACCCCCAGTCCAATCAGCCCCAGCATTTT.

This clonotype occurred a few times. V usage is TRBV27 and J usage is TRBJ2-5; D is unresolved. From germline, CDR1 is MNHEY and CDR2 SMNVEV (reference sequence). CDR3 size: 14 residues. Trimming shortened V by 3 bases and J by 5 bases, and 13 bases separated the two germline ends. The DNA of the CDR3 is TGTGCCAGCAGTTTGTGGATGGGGTATGAGACCCAGTACTTC. Amino acid sequence: CASSLWMGYETQYF.

The rearrangement links TRBV6-2 or TRBV6-3 to TRBJ2-7, with TRBD1 matching over 8 bases. In germline, CDR1 is MNHEY, CDR2 SVGEGT. The CDR3 covers 14 residues. After removal of 7 bases from V and 6 bases from J, the junction contained 11 bases not matched to a gene. The CDR3 reads CASTEDRVGGEQYF. CDR3 bases: TGTGCCAGCACCGAGGACAGGGTCGGCGGCGAGCAGTACTTC.

The J gene is TRBJ2-1, the V gene TRBV14, with TRBD2 as a possible D gene (6 bases). The CDR3 is made up of 17 amino acids. Trimming left V 1 base short and J 2 bases short, with 15 bases between. Germline V gene sequence: CDR1 SGHDN, CDR2 FVKESK. The CDR3 spells CASSQASGAGTYNEQFF. The CDR3 region has the DNA TGTGCCAGCAGCCAAGCATCTGGGGCGGGGACCTACAATGAGCAGTTCTTC.

This chain links TRBV20-1 with TRBJ1-2; D remains ambiguous. The CDR3 runs to 12 residues. Per the germline V gene, CDR1 is DFQATT and CDR2 is SNEGSKA (reference sequence). Deletions cut 3 bases from V and 6 bases from J, with 11 bases between. Written as DNA, the CDR3 is TGCAGTGCTAGTTGGCGGTTGGATGGCTACACCTTC. This gives the protein CSASWRLDGYTF.

This clonotype came up a few times. This sequence joins TRBV7-2 and TRBJ2-4; D perhaps matches TRBD2 (5 bases). The CDR3 is made up of 14 amino acids. Deletions cut 4 bases from V and 1 base from J, with 8 bases between. CDR1 and CDR2 from the germline V gene are SGHTA and FQGNSA. Here the CDR3 DNA reads TGTGCCAGCAGCTCGATAGCGGCCAAAAACATTCAGTACTTC. Residues: CASSSIAAKNIQYF. The full variable domain, completed using reference TRBV7-2 and TRBJ2-4, is GAGVSQSPSNKVTEKGKDVELRCDPISGHTALYWYRQSLGQGLEFLIYFQGNSAPDKSGLPSDRFSAERTGGSVSTLTIQRTQQEDSAVYLCASSSIAAKNIQYFGAGTRLSVL.

This clonotype has only a few counts. The chain combines TRBV7-6 with TRBJ2-1, with TRBD2 matching 12 bases. This CDR3 comprises 15 residues. The germline V gene has CDR1 SGHVS and CDR2 FNYEAQ. V shed 5 bases, J shed 9 bases, and the junction held 8 bases outside the gene matches. The CDR3 loop is CASSPRLAGGGEQFF. The CDR3 DNA follows: TGTGCCAGCAGCCCCCGGCTAGCGGGGGGGGGTGAGCAGTTCTTC.